The next 31 T cell receptor beta chains were all read from a single sample in a study of cytotoxic CD8 clonotypes in ibrutinib-treated CLL (dated by TCRdb to 2020 to 2022). The label giving this sample's time point can be read as: more than 10 months on ibrutinib. Libraries came from the immunoSEQ multiplex PCR assay. As stored in TCRdb, this immuneACCESS dataset retains in-frame rearrangements with V and J assigned. A fraction of the clones does not appear; measured against another copy, unresolved V genes explain less than half of the discrepancy, and the remainder lacks a known reason. In all, the sample holds just over 45,000 clones, and 69% of those were seen once. Around 13% of the sample lies in the top ten. The sequencing here drew on PBMCs, taken after 12 months of ibrutinib treatment. These receptors originate from a human donor with chronic lymphocytic leukemia.

The CDR3 sequence: CASSESIGQGLFEQYF. The CDR3 DNA follows: TGCGCCAGCAGTGAGTCTATCGGACAGGGTTTGTTCGAGCAGTACTTC. This chain connects TRBV10-1 to TRBJ2-7; 8 nucleotides agree with TRBD1. The CDR3 loop spans 16 amino acids. Germline values: CDR1 WNHNN, CDR2 SYGVQD (reference sequence). The trim removed 0 bases at V and 6 bases at J, leaving 10 bases unmatched.

Only one count was recorded for this clone. The chain carries TRBV29-1 and TRBJ1-5; D not certain. Germline values: CDR1 SQVTM, CDR2 ANQGSEA. The CDR3 runs to 13 residues. The germline V and J ends were trimmed by 4 bases and 0 bases, with 7 bases remaining between them. CDR3 amino acids: CSVARGSNQPQHF. DNA of the CDR3: TGCAGCGTTGCCCGGGGTAGCAATCAGCCCCAGCATTTT.

The V and J genes are TRBV5-1 and TRBJ2-7, with D perhaps TRBD2 (6 bases). Trimming took off 2 bases at V and 6 bases at J, with 12 bases between the two ends. CDR1 SGHRS and CDR2 YFSETQ come from the germline V gene. CDR3 length: 13 amino acids. The CDR3 DNA is TGCGCCAGCAGCTTACAAGTCGGGGGCGAGCAGTACTTC. This sequence encodes CASSLQVGGEQYF.

The V gene is TRBV4-1, the J gene TRBJ2-2; a possible D gene is TRBD1 (6 bases). Trimming shortened V by 5 bases and J by 9 bases, and 19 bases separated the two germline ends. The CDR3 is made up of 15 amino acids. The germline V gene encodes CDR1 MGHRA and CDR2 YSYEKL. The CDR3 DNA is TGCGCCAGCAGCGACCTCAGGGGAGAGGGAAGGGAGCTGTTTTTT. The encoded protein is CASSDLRGEGRELFF.

There are a few counts of this clone. The chain recombines TRBV11-2 with TRBJ2-2; D ambiguous. The V end was cut by 2 bases, the J end by 1 base, with 8 bases between. Per germline, CDR1 SGHAT and CDR2 FQNNGV. This CDR3 is built from 15 residues. The CDR3 DNA reads TGTGCCAGCAGCTTAATCCCAGGGAACACCGGGGAGCTGTTTTTT. This gives the protein CASSLIPGNTGELFF.

V gene TRBV5-1 combines with J gene TRBJ2-3, with 12 bases that match TRBD2. The CDR3 totals 19 residues. Germline assignment: CDR1 SGHRS and CDR2 YFSETQ. The V and J ends lost 0 bases and 3 bases, in that order; junction bases with no gene match: 11. The CDR3 DNA follows: TGCGCCAGCAGCTTGGCCCCTAGCGGGGGGGCCGGGAGTACAGATACGCAGTATTTT. Translating it yields CASSLAPSGGAGSTDTQYF. Variable domain in full (rest from reference TRBV5-1 and TRBJ2-3): KAGVTQTPRYLIKTRGQQVTLSCSPISGHRSVSWYQQTPGQGLQFLFEYFSETQRNKGNFPGRFSGRQFSNSRSEMNVSTLELGDSALYLCASSLAPSGGAGSTDTQYFGPGTRLTVL.

This sequence joins TRBV5-1 and TRBJ2-5, with D uncertain. Germline V lookup: CDR1 SGHRS, CDR2 YFSETQ. The CDR3 loop spans 13 amino acids. V gave up 4 bases and J gave up 2 bases, with 9 bases separating them. The CDR3 DNA sequence: TGCGCCAGCAGCGCGGTCTCTCAAGAGACCCAGTACTTC. It yields the protein CASSAVSQETQYF.

As to this clone: Other DNA sequences in this sample translate to the same CDR3. This sequence joins TRBV5-4 and TRBJ2-3, with 12 bases aligning to TRBD2. V was pared by 0 bases and J by 3 bases, with 2 bases of the junction left unmatched. In germline, CDR1 is SGHNT, CDR2 YYREEE (reference sequence). This CDR3 is built from 16 residues. CDR3 protein: CASSLAGLAGTDTQYF. DNA of the CDR3: TGTGCCAGCAGCTTGGCTGGACTAGCGGGGACAGATACGCAGTATTTT.

The V call is TRBV7-8, the J call TRBJ1-2; 7 positions agree with TRBD1. Germline assignment: CDR1 SGHVS and CDR2 FQNEAQ. J lost 4 bases, V lost 5 bases, and 4 bases had no gene match. The CDR3 sequence is 13 residues long. Here the CDR3 reads CASSPGQIYGYTF. CDR3 coding DNA: TGTGCCAGCAGCCCGGGACAGATCTATGGCTACACCTTC.

This clone was picked up one time. The chain combines TRBV5-6 with TRBJ1-2; TRBD1 aligns across 8 bases. Germline-derived CDR1 and CDR2 are SGHDT and YYEEEE. This CDR3 region has 15 residues. J was trimmed by 5 bases and V by 2 bases; bases with no gene match: 8. In nucleotides, the CDR3 is TGTGCCAGCAGCTTCGGACAGGGAAAGGGGTATGGCTACACCTTC. The encoded protein is CASSFGQGKGYGYTF.

This sequence joins TRBV6-5 and TRBJ1-2, with D perhaps matching TRBD1 (5 bases). The CDR3 loop spans 14 amino acids. Germline values: CDR1 MNHEY, CDR2 SVGAGI. The V end lost 2 bases, the J end lost 4 bases, and 11 bases lay between the germline ends. The CDR3 sequence is CASSYGDGRYGYTF. CDR3 coding DNA: TGTGCCAGCAGTTACGGGGACGGCCGCTATGGCTACACCTTC.

The rearrangement joins TRBV5-6 to TRBJ2-5; tentative D call: TRBD1 (6 bases). V lost 6 bases and J lost 6, with 21 bases in between. This CDR3 contains 15 residues. Germline CDR1 and CDR2: SGHDT and YYEEEE. For the CDR3, the DNA is TGTGCCAGCAACCCCGCGGTCAGGGGCGGAAAGACCCAGTACTTC. The encoded protein is CASNPAVRGGKTQYF.

A remark on this clone: The sample contains more than one DNA sequence encoding this CDR3. The rearrangement joins TRBV5-1 to TRBJ1-4; D might be TRBD1 (5 bases). Germline values: CDR1 SGHRS, CDR2 YFSETQ. V was shortened by 4 bases and J by 4 bases, with 20 bases between the two germline ends. The CDR3 covers 17 residues. CDR3 residues: CASSLGTSRGDNEKLFF. Here the CDR3 DNA reads TGCGCCAGCAGCCTAGGGACCTCTCGAGGGGATAATGAAAAACTGTTTTTT.

This clone was seen more than once but under ten times. The chain recombines TRBV6-5 with TRBJ2-7; D may be TRBD1 (5 bases). V was clipped by 5 bases and J by 3 bases, with 14 bases between them. The CDR3 runs 14 residues. In germline, CDR1 is MNHEY, CDR2 SVGAGI. As DNA, the CDR3 is TGTGCCAGCAGTACAAGCCAGGGCAGCTACGAGCAGTACTTC. This codes for CASSTSQGSYEQYF.

This clone came up once. The chain couples TRBV5-6 to TRBJ2-5; D call uncertain. This CDR3 region has 15 residues. V lost 0 bases to trimming and J lost 2 bases, with 11 bases between them. The germline V gene has CDR1 SGHDT and CDR2 YYEEEE. The CDR3 DNA is TGTGCCAGCAGCTTGGTGGGTTCGAATCAAGAGACCCAGTACTTC. This encodes CASSLVGSNQETQYF.

The rearrangement links TRBV27 to TRBJ1-1; no clear D. The germline V and J ends were trimmed by 4 bases and 5 bases, with 14 bases remaining between them. Germline CDR1 reads MNHEY; CDR2 reads SMNVEV (reference sequence). The length of the CDR3 is 14 residues. CDR3 sequence: CASSSLGLSTEAFF. The CDR3 DNA follows: TGTGCCAGCAGTTCGCTGGGTCTTTCGACTGAAGCTTTCTTT.

CDR3: CASSANSGTGGVYGYTF. In nucleotides, the CDR3 is TGTGCCAGCAGCGCCAATTCCGGGACAGGGGGCGTCTATGGCTACACCTTC. The chain joins TRBV6-4 to TRBJ1-2, with 12 bases matching TRBD1. In germline, CDR1 is MRHNA, CDR2 SNTAGT. The junction had 12 bases not matched to a gene; V was cut back by 6 bases and J by 4 bases. The length of the CDR3 is 17 residues.

V gene TRBV19 combines with J gene TRBJ2-3; D is perhaps TRBD1 (5 bases). V dropped 7 bases and J dropped 3 bases, with 14 bases sitting between them. The CDR3 has 14 residues. CDR1 and CDR2 from the germline V gene are LNHDA and SQIVND (reference sequence). The CDR3 protein is CASTRQGRTDTQYF. DNA for the CDR3: TGTGCCAGTACTCGGCAGGGAAGAACAGATACGCAGTATTTT. Looking up the rest from reference TRBV19 and TRBJ2-3 gives the full variable domain: DGGITQSPKYLFRKEGQNVTLSCEQNLNHDAMYWYRQDPGQGLRLIYYSQIVNDFQKGDIAEGYSVSREKKESFPLTVTSAQKNPTAFYLCASTRQGRTDTQYFGPGTRLTVL.

The genes are TRBV10-2 and TRBJ2-7; 10 bases align to TRBD2. The ends lost 4 bases at V and 4 bases at J; junction bases unmatched: 4. The CDR3 totals 14 residues. Germline loops: CDR1 WSHSY, CDR2 SAAADI. The CDR3 sequence: CASSATSGVYEQYF. CDR3 DNA: TGCGCCAGCAGTGCTACTAGCGGGGTGTACGAGCAGTACTTC.

This clone was detected only a few times. The V and J genes are TRBV6-1 and TRBJ1-4; D ambiguous. The V gene lost 7 bases and the J gene lost 8 bases, with 17 bases spanning the gap. CDR1 and CDR2 from the germline V gene are MNHNS and SASEGT. The CDR3 spans 14 residues. Written as DNA, the CDR3 is TGTGCCAGCACCACACCTGGAGGTTGGGAAAAACTGTTTTTT. It specifies CASTTPGGWEKLFF.

Only a few counts were recorded for this clone. This rearrangement joins TRBV7-9 to TRBJ2-2, with 7 bases that match TRBD1. The germline gives CDR1 SEHNR, CDR2 FQNEAQ (reference sequence). This CDR3 is built from 18 residues. Losses at the gene ends were 2 bases for V and 0 bases for J; bases not matched to a gene: 9. CDR3 sequence reads: CASSLTYRGKTNTGELFF. CDR3 nucleotides: TGTGCCAGCAGCTTAACCTACAGGGGTAAAACGAACACCGGGGAGCTGTTTTTT.

This sequence joins TRBV6-4 and TRBJ1-3, with unresolved D. From germline, CDR1 is MRHNA and CDR2 SNTAGT. Trimming removed 6 bases at V and 0 bases at J, with 18 bases between. The CDR3 is 17 residues long. CDR3 in DNA: TGTGCCAGCAGCTATACCCCTTTGCCGAGCTCTGGAAACACCATATATTTT. Translation gives CASSYTPLPSSGNTIYF.

This clone has just a few counts. The rearrangement joins TRBV4-2 to TRBJ2-2; D remains ambiguous. The germline gives CDR1 LGHNA, CDR2 YNFKEQ. V lost 1 base and J lost 4, with 22 bases in between. The CDR3 has 19 residues. The CDR3: CASSQANYYRASGTGELFF. In DNA, the CDR3 is TGTGCCAGCAGCCAAGCTAACTACTACCGGGCGTCGGGCACCGGGGAGCTGTTTTTT.

This clone was found a few times. This sequence joins TRBV2 and TRBJ1-2; weak D call: TRBD1 (5 bases). The CDR3 extends over 12 amino acids. V was pared by 5 bases and J by 2 bases, with 6 bases between. Germline CDR1 reads SNHLY; CDR2 reads FYNNEI. The CDR3 region has the DNA TGTGCCAGCAGTACAGGAAACTATGGCTACACCTTC. Its translation is CASSTGNYGYTF. The variable domain in full, completed from reference TRBV2 and TRBJ1-2, reads EPEVTQTPSHQVTQMGQEVILRCVPISNHLYFYWYRQILGQKVEFLVSFYNNEISEKSEIFDDQFSVERPDGSNFTLKIRSTKLEDSAMYFCASSTGNYGYTFGSGTRLTVV.

The CDR3 loop is CASRAVGGGTPEAFF. CDR3 coding DNA: TGTGCCAGCAGGGCGGTCGGCGGGGGGACCCCTGAAGCTTTCTTT. The rearrangement links TRBV28 to TRBJ1-1; possible D gene TRBD1, 5 bases. CDR1 and CDR2 from the germline V gene are MDHEN and SYDVKM. The CDR3 contains 15 residues. V lost 6 bases to trimming and J lost 6 bases, with 20 bases between them.

The J gene is TRBJ1-6, the V gene TRBV7-2; the D is unclear. CDR1 SGHTA and CDR2 FQGNSA come from the germline V gene. The CDR3 loop spans 12 amino acids. The V and J ends lost 5 bases and 6 bases respectively, with 5 bases between them. CDR3 amino acids: CASSPFNSPLHF. The CDR3 nucleotides are TGTGCCAGCAGCCCCTTTAATTCACCCCTCCACTTT.

The chain employs TRBV5-1 and TRBJ1-2; 9 nucleotides line up with TRBD1. The length of the CDR3 is 16 residues. V was clipped by 3 bases and J by 0 bases; unmatched bases: 6. CDR1 and CDR2 from the germline V gene are SGHRS and YFSETQ. The CDR3: CASSSGRDRANYGYTF. CDR3 coding DNA: TGCGCCAGCAGCTCGGGCCGGGACAGGGCTAACTATGGCTACACCTTC.

The gene calls are TRBV19 and TRBJ2-1, with D perhaps matching TRBD1 or TRBD2 (5 bases each). The CDR3 consists of 15 residues. The germline CDR1 and CDR2 sequences are LNHDA and SQIVND (reference sequence). Trimming took 5 bases from V and 5 from J, leaving 16 bases between them. The CDR3 spells CASSGAGTDNNEQFF. In nucleotides, the CDR3 is TGTGCCAGTAGTGGCGCCGGGACGGACAACAATGAGCAGTTCTTC.

The chain carries TRBV10-3 and TRBJ1-1; D gene ambiguous. This CDR3 has 14 amino acids. V shed 0 bases and J shed 4 bases, with 9 bases lying between them. Germline V gene lookup returns CDR1 ENHRY and CDR2 SYGVKD. The CDR3 reads CAISESARRTEAFF. DNA of the CDR3: TGTGCCATCAGTGAGTCGGCACGTCGCACTGAAGCTTTCTTT.

CDR3 sequence reads: CASSSVHPSGELFF. The CDR3 nucleotides are TGTGCCAGCAGCTCGGTCCACCCATCCGGGGAGCTGTTTTTT. The chain joins TRBV11-3 to TRBJ2-2; no firm D call. The CDR3 contains 14 residues. The germline V and J ends were trimmed by 4 bases and 6 bases, with 12 bases remaining between them. Germline V gives CDR1 SGHNT, CDR2 YENEEA.

This sequence joins TRBV19 and TRBJ2-3; D not certain. Germline CDR1 LNHDA, CDR2 SQIVND (reference sequence). This CDR3 is 17 amino acids long. Trimming took off 5 bases at V and 4 bases at J, with 22 bases between the two ends. The CDR3 region is CASSPRAYVKGSDTQYF. In DNA form, the CDR3 reads TGTGCCAGTAGTCCCCGGGCCTACGTAAAGGGCTCAGATACGCAGTATTTT.